Following are 27 T cell receptor beta chains from one sample sequenced in a study of vaccination effects on CD4 cells after COVID-19 (dated by TCRdb to between 2020 and 2023). The library was produced with the immunoSEQ multiplex PCR assay. Not all clones reach the TCRdb copy of this immuneACCESS table, which keeps in-frame sequences only. Checked studies attribute under half of the gap to unresolved V genes and leave the rest unexplained. Here the sample has 25,000 to 30,000 clones; 70% to 75% occur a single time. The top ten clones comprise 10% to 13% of the sample. To identify antigen-specific CD4+ T cell clonotypes by their expansion, the ViraFEST assay first stimulated PBMC with viral peptide pools and then applied TCR sequencing. After about 9 days of culture, CD4+ T cells were isolated with the EasySep CD4+ T cell isolation kit. Each participant received two doses of an mRNA SARS-CoV-2 vaccine, either BNT162b2 or mRNA-1273.

Their recognized antigens are unknown. The sample here was CD4+ T cells from PBMCs cultured with HCoV-NL63 spike peptides, taken after COVID-19 vaccination. This specimen's cell subset or site label, per the study, means: HCoV-NL63 spike overlapping peptide pool stimulation. These receptor sequences come from a human donor who received a COVID-19 vaccine.

V is TRBV29-1 and J is TRBJ2-1; 13 positions agree with TRBD2. This CDR3 has 14 residues. V lost 8 bases, J lost 8 bases, and 9 bases stayed unmatched. Germline V gene lookup returns CDR1 SQVTM and CDR2 ANQGSEA. The CDR3 reads CSLNLGLAGHEQFF. Written as DNA, the CDR3 is TGCAGCCTAAACCTGGGACTAGCGGGGCATGAGCAGTTCTTC.

The genes are TRBV18 and TRBJ2-1; 9 bases align to TRBD1. The germline V gene encodes CDR1 KGHSH and CDR2 LQKENI. V shed 3 bases and J 8 bases; nucleotides not matched to a gene: 5. The CDR3 spans 14 residues. The CDR3 region has the DNA TGTGCCAGCTCACCGGGACAGGGCACCGATGAGCAGTTCTTC. Translating gives CASSPGQGTDEQFF.

The V gene is TRBV9, the J gene TRBJ1-2; D gene unclear. The ends were cut back, 0 bases at V and 6 bases at J, with 6 bases in the middle. The CDR3 sequence is 12 residues long. Germline lookup yields CDR1 SGDLS and CDR2 YYNGEE. The CDR3 sequence: CASSVDTNGYTF. The DNA for the CDR3 is TGTGCCAGCAGCGTAGATACGAATGGCTACACCTTC.

This clone was detected only a few times. J is TRBJ2-7 and V is TRBV5-1; TRBD1 agrees at 9 bases. CDR1 is SGHRS and CDR2 is YFSETQ in the germline V gene. J gave up 2 bases and V 2 bases, and 5 bases lay outside the gene matches. The CDR3 runs to 15 residues. This CDR3 reads CASSFSGQGPYEQYF. In DNA, the CDR3 is TGCGCCAGCAGCTTTTCGGGACAGGGTCCCTACGAGCAGTACTTC.

This chain uses TRBV12-3 or TRBV12-4 with TRBJ2-3; no definite D call. Trimming took off 4 bases at V and 3 bases at J, with 8 bases between the two ends. The CDR3 loop spans 13 amino acids. The CDR3 spells CASSWLNTDTQYF. The CDR3 nucleotides read TGTGCCAGCAGTTGGCTGAATACAGATACGCAGTATTTT.

The DNA for the CDR3 is TGCGCCAGCAGTGTACTTCGCACAGATACGCAGTATTTT. This encodes CASSVLRTDTQYF. The chain employs TRBV10-2 and TRBJ2-3; unclear D gene. This CDR3 comprises 13 residues. Germline CDR1 WSHSY, CDR2 SAAADI. Trimming pared 4 bases from V and 1 base from J, leaving 6 bases between.

This rearrangement joins TRBV12-5 to TRBJ1-1; D unresolved. Trimming took 3 bases from V and 1 from J, leaving 3 bases between them. This CDR3 is 12 amino acids long. Germline assignment: CDR1 LGHNT and CDR2 FRNRAP. The chain's CDR3 is CASGFENTEAFF. The CDR3 region has the DNA TGTGCTAGTGGTTTCGAGAACACTGAAGCTTTCTTT.

The chain uses TRBV7-2 and TRBJ2-2; possible D gene TRBD1, 5 bases. The V gene's germline CDR1 is SGHTA and CDR2 FQGNSA. CDR3 length: 16 amino acids. V was shortened by 6 bases and J by 0 bases, with 14 bases between the two germline ends. In DNA, the CDR3 is TGTGCCAGCAGTGTCTATCGCAGGGCGAACACCGGGGAGCTGTTTTTT. It translates to CASSVYRRANTGELFF.

V is TRBV27 and J is TRBJ2-3; D possibly corresponds to TRBD1 (5 bases). CDR1 and CDR2 (germline): MNHEY, SMNVEV (reference sequence). The CDR3 is 17 amino acids. The V and J ends lost 6 bases and 7 bases respectively, with 26 bases between them. Here the CDR3 reads CASSPTGSVVAHNTQYF. Written as DNA, the CDR3 is TGTGCCAGCAGCCCAACAGGTTCCGTGGTAGCCCACAATACGCAGTATTTT.

The chain uses TRBV19 and TRBJ2-5, with 8 positions matching TRBD2. The trim removed 1 base at V and 3 bases at J, leaving 1 base unmatched. This CDR3 has 14 amino acids. Germline CDR1 LNHDA, CDR2 SQIVND (reference sequence). The CDR3 here is CASSIAAGEETQYF. CDR3 coding DNA: TGTGCCAGTAGTATAGCAGCGGGGGAAGAGACCCAGTACTTC.

This sequence joins TRBV5-4 and TRBJ1-4; TRBD1 aligns across 9 bases. The CDR3 has 14 amino acids. V was pared by 2 bases and J by 6 bases, with 2 bases of the junction left unmatched. Germline V gene data show CDR1 as SGHNT and CDR2 as YYREEE (reference sequence). The CDR3 spells CASSLQGADEKLFF. The CDR3 DNA reads as TGTGCCAGCAGCTTACAGGGGGCAGATGAAAAACTGTTTTTT.

This chain connects TRBV5-1 to TRBJ2-2, with a weak D call TRBD2 (5 bases). Trimming left V 2 bases short and J 0 bases short, with 11 bases between. The CDR3 loop spans 16 amino acids. In germline, CDR1 is SGHRS, CDR2 YFSETQ. The CDR3 here is CASSLREIANTGELFF. CDR3 DNA sequence: TGCGCCAGCAGCTTAAGGGAGATCGCGAACACCGGGGAGCTGTTTTTT.

This chain joins TRBV18 and TRBJ2-2; D may be TRBD1 (5 bases). The CDR3 is 15 amino acids. Germline V lookup: CDR1 KGHSH, CDR2 LQKENI. Trimming pared 3 bases from V and 13 bases from J, leaving 21 bases between. The CDR3 is CASSPRDGAQSGLFF. As DNA, the CDR3 is TGTGCCAGCTCACCTCGAGATGGGGCCCAGAGTGGGCTGTTTTTT.

The chain is built from TRBV5-4 and TRBJ2-3, with D unclear. CDR1 is SGHNT, CDR2 YYREEE, per germline (reference sequence). This CDR3 spans 13 amino acids. Deletions cut 1 base from V and 4 bases from J, with 7 bases between. The CDR3 here is CASSLMASDTQYF. The DNA for the CDR3 is TGTGCCAGCAGCTTGATGGCCTCAGATACGCAGTATTTT.

J is TRBJ2-5 and V is TRBV19, with 9 bases identical to TRBD2. Per the germline V gene, CDR1 is LNHDA and CDR2 is SQIVND (reference sequence). This CDR3 is 15 amino acids long. J gave up 4 bases and V 4 bases, and 7 bases lay outside the gene matches. The CDR3 nucleotides are TGTGCCAGTAGTACCTTAGCGGGAGTGGGAGAGACCCAGTACTTC. Its protein product is CASSTLAGVGETQYF. Supplemented by reference TRBV19 and TRBJ2-5, the full variable domain reads DGGITQSPKYLFRKEGQNVTLSCEQNLNHDAMYWYRQDPGQGLRLIYYSQIVNDFQKGDIAEGYSVSREKKESFPLTVTSAQKNPTAFYLCASSTLAGVGETQYFGPGTRLLVL.

J is TRBJ2-3 and V is TRBV5-4, with 7 bases that match TRBD2. This CDR3 comprises 19 residues. The trim removed 5 bases at V and 2 bases at J, leaving 20 bases unmatched. Germline loops: CDR1 SGHNT, CDR2 YYREEE (reference sequence). CDR3 sequence (DNA): TGTGCCAGCAGGCGGGAACCCCCGACGGGAGCGGGAAACACAGATACGCAGTATTTT. This encodes CASRREPPTGAGNTDTQYF.

This chain connects TRBV7-9 to TRBJ1-5; D unclear. This CDR3 contains 13 residues. Deletions cut 5 bases from V and 0 bases from J, with 5 bases between. Germline V gives CDR1 SEHNR, CDR2 FQNEAQ (reference sequence). CDR3 nucleotides: TGTGCCAGCAGCCGGGATAGCAATCAGCCCCAGCATTTT. Its protein product is CASSRDSNQPQHF.

This clone ranks as hyperexpanded. CDR3 sequence reads: CASSTYLAAEQYF. The CDR3 DNA reads TGTGCCAGCAGCACGTACCTAGCAGCCGAGCAGTACTTC. The J gene is TRBJ2-7, the V gene TRBV7-2; a possible D gene is TRBD2 (5 bases). Trimming cost V 5 bases and J 6 bases, with 14 bases left between them. The CDR3 is made up of 13 amino acids. CDR1 and CDR2 from the germline V gene are SGHTA and FQGNSA.

V gene TRBV2 combines with J gene TRBJ2-1; 7 bases are a match to TRBD2. V dropped 3 bases and J dropped 1; count of bases not matched to a gene: 3. The length of the CDR3 is 15 residues. Looked up from germline, CDR1 is SNHLY and CDR2 is FYNNEI. For the CDR3, the DNA is TGTGCCAGCAGTGATGAGGGAGGGTCCTACAATGAGCAGTTCTTC. Translating gives CASSDEGGSYNEQFF.

The table lists this clone with a count of one. V gene TRBV10-2 combines with J gene TRBJ1-3; D is perhaps TRBD1 (5 bases). Germline V CDR1 and CDR2: WSHSY, SAAADI. V was cut by 4 bases and J by 4 bases, with 17 bases left in between. This CDR3 has 16 amino acids. The CDR3 DNA follows: TGCGCCAGCAGTGCCGGGGGGAGCATCAGCGGAAACACCATATATTTT. Translated, it gives CASSAGGSISGNTIYF.

This clone was observed a few times. This chain uses TRBV5-5 with TRBJ1-1, with 9 bases lining up with TRBD1. V shed 4 bases and J 0 bases; nucleotides not matched to a gene: 13. This CDR3 contains 18 residues. CDR1 SGHKS and CDR2 YYEKEE come from the germline V gene (reference sequence). The CDR3 region has the DNA TGTGCCAGCAGCCCGAATTCCGGGACAGGGTTCATGAACACTGAAGCTTTCTTT. Translating gives CASSPNSGTGFMNTEAFF.

The table lists this clone with a few counts. This chain joins TRBV7-9 and TRBJ1-2; D gene uncertain. The CDR3 runs 11 residues. The V gene lost 5 bases and the J gene lost 7 bases, with 8 bases spanning the gap. CDR1 SEHNR and CDR2 FQNEAQ come from the germline V gene (reference sequence). As DNA, the CDR3 is TGTGCCAGCAGCCCAGAGGGTGGCTACACCTTC. Encoded protein: CASSPEGGYTF.

J is TRBJ1-1 and V is TRBV10-3, with D possibly being TRBD1 (5 bases). This CDR3 contains 14 residues. Trimming took off 4 bases at V and 1 base at J, with 10 bases between the two ends. Germline V gives CDR1 ENHRY, CDR2 SYGVKD. The DNA for the CDR3 is TGTGCCATCAGTGTCTCGGGGGGGAACACTGAAGCTTTCTTT. It specifies CAISVSGGNTEAFF.

This clone was seen only once. The chain carries TRBV7-2 and TRBJ1-6, with a tentative D call TRBD1 (6 bases). Germline-derived CDR1 and CDR2 are SGHTA and FQGNSA. V lost 6 bases to trimming and J lost 6 bases, with 18 bases between them. This CDR3 region has 16 residues. CDR3 in amino acids: CASRGQTGTSNSPLHF. The CDR3 nucleotides are TGTGCCAGCAGGGGACAAACCGGGACAAGTAATTCACCCCTCCACTTT.

The chain joins TRBV5-1 to TRBJ1-1; D ambiguous. V was shortened by 4 bases and J by 7 bases, with 14 bases between the two germline ends. Germline loops: CDR1 SGHRS, CDR2 YFSETQ. The CDR3 is 13 amino acids. The CDR3 sequence: CASSTRTANEAFF. For the CDR3, the DNA is TGCGCCAGCAGCACTCGGACGGCAAATGAAGCTTTCTTT.

This rearrangement joins TRBV27 to TRBJ2-3; D unresolved. V was cut by 3 bases and J by 2 bases, with 9 bases left in between. The CDR3 runs 14 residues. CDR1 and CDR2 (germline): MNHEY, SMNVEV (reference sequence). This chain's CDR3 is CASSFGPHTDTQYF. In DNA form, the CDR3 reads TGTGCCAGCAGTTTCGGGCCCCACACAGATACGCAGTATTTT.

The chain carries TRBV2 and TRBJ2-1; 7 bases align to TRBD1. The J segment lost 10 bases and the V segment lost 7 bases, leaving 10 bases of the junction unmatched. This CDR3 comprises 13 residues. The germline CDR1 and CDR2 sequences are SNHLY and FYNNEI. DNA of the CDR3: TGTGCCAGCAACCCAGACAGGGATAAAGAGCAGTTCTTC. Translation gives CASNPDRDKEQFF. The full variable domain, with the rest looked up from reference TRBV2 and TRBJ2-1, is EPEVTQTPSHQVTQMGQEVILRCVPISNHLYFYWYRQILGQKVEFLVSFYNNEISEKSEIFDDQFSVERPDGSNFTLKIRSTKLEDSAMYFCASNPDRDKEQFFGPGTRLTVL.